This T cell receptor (beta chain) was retrieved from a study of cytomegalovirus exposure and HLA in healthy donors (dated by TCRdb to between 2016 and 2019). For the wider study: The 550 to 750 repertoires of the first cohort and the roughly 110 validation repertoires were produced on the same platform, according to a later analysis. High-throughput TCR immunosequencing, statistical association of individual TCRs with disease status, and machine learning were combined to predict cytomegalovirus infection status. Along with the roughly 710-subject first cohort, a separate validation cohort of 120 different subjects was used. The study aimed to test whether signatures of past pathogen exposure could be identified by cataloging public T cell receptors.

This clone occurred once. It has no known antigen specificity. No clone much larger than this one lies a single base away; base qualities are absent. The donors were included in the validation cohort of over a hundred subjects, a group kept apart from the roughly 700-subject first cohort. Broader findings and caveats from the paper: Most TCR sequences were observed very rarely across donors, whereas some public TCRs were present in many individuals. A later analysis found that TCRs clustered in the first cohort also tended to co-occur in the roughly 120 validation repertoires, with 94% of cluster scores above 0. All 120 or so repertoires were used to score co-occurrence in the validation cohort in a later analysis, because that analysis had no HLA typing for the cohort. The classifier was reported to diagnose cytomegalovirus status with high specificity and sensitivity in both the original cohort and the validation cohort. The authors suggested that the approach could potentially be extended to other disease states and immunological phenotypes. In vitro tests confirmed that a few of the cytomegalovirus-associated TCR beta chains recognize cytomegalovirus antigens. In the study, around 150 TCR beta chains were listed as associated with cytomegalovirus.

Libraries were built with the immunoSEQ multiplex PCR assay. Per the authors' processing: To diagnose cytomegalovirus status from the catalog of TCR beta chain sequences, a statistical classification framework was built. As stored in TCRdb, this immuneACCESS dataset retains in-frame rearrangements with V and J assigned. A fraction of the clones does not appear; measured against another copy, unresolved V genes explain less than half of the discrepancy, and the remainder lacks a known reason. That table furnishes V, J and clone size, whereas the DNA furnished D and trimming. Across this sample there are under 250,000 clones, with less than 90% seen only once. Roughly 5.4% of the sample is held by the ten biggest clonotypes. Taken from the germline V gene, the CDR1 and CDR2 loops are MDHEN and SYDVKM. The CDR3 goes from the cysteine to the phenylalanine over 18 residues. The sequence is cut down to CDR3 DNA, 54 bases in frame from base 1. Germline trimming: 3 bases from V, 3 bases from J; junction bases outside gene matches: 10.

The chain employs TRBV28 and TRBJ2-1; 11 central nucleotides agree with TRBD2. This clonotype was obtained from a woman aged 18-35 years in good health and CMV-seronegative. The specimen was PBMCs. This receptor has the CDR3 CASSFTSGGADLYNEQFF. The DNA sequence is TGTGCCAGCAGTTTTACTAGCGGGGGAGCAGACCTCTACAATGAGCAGTTCTTC. With all but the CDR3 taken from the reference TRBV28 and TRBJ2-1 genes, the full variable domain is: DVKVTQSSRYLVKRTGEKVFLECVQDMDHENMFWYRQDPGLGLRLIYFSYDVKMKEKGDIPEGYSVSREKKERFSLILESASTNQTSMYLCASSFTSGGADLYNEQFFGPGTRLTVL.